This TCR beta chain was profiled in a study of cytomegalovirus exposure and HLA in healthy donors (dated by TCRdb to about 2017). Background for the entire study: In an earlier analysis of under 600 of the donors, 250 to 350 Gb of sequence data and about 110 million unique TCR beta sequences from roughly 200 million T cells were reported. An earlier analysis of 587 of the donors applied high-throughput TCR beta sequencing to assess whether each TCR beta V gene segment acted as functional or pseudogenic. The genetic ancestry cluster associated with self-reported Caucasian donors included roughly 84% of the 300 to 400 genotyped donors. Alongside the repertoire data, information on donor age, sex, ethnicity and CMV serostatus was compiled. The study was designed to test whether signatures of past pathogen exposure could be identified by cataloging public T cell receptors. Genome-wide SNP genotypes for about three fifths of the roughly 670 donors were used in a later genetic analysis, which treated that subset as a discovery cohort. Every discovery cohort repertoire had been produced on one sequencing platform. Class I and class II HLA loci were covered by the typing at four-digit resolution. The number of donors typed differed by locus, with about 629-630 for A, B, C, DRB1 and DQB1, roughly 550 for DQA1, 600 to 610 for DPA1, and 400 to 490 for DPB1. In a later analysis, previously published TCR beta repertoires from 670 or so donors were re-analyzed and high-resolution HLA genotyping was added so that TCR occurrence patterns could be studied. High-throughput TCR immunosequencing, statistical association of individual TCRs with disease status, and machine learning were combined to predict cytomegalovirus infection status. Five DR-DQ haplotypes were handled as single units for association and clustering because linkage in the cohort was strong. Rather than drawing on any new phenotypic data, the later analysis identified candidate immune exposures from TCR beta sequences and the way those sequences occurred across donors. Among under 450 genotyped donors of the cohort, an average of 235,054 unique TCR beta nucleotide sequences were sequenced per donor, roughly 20% of them non-productive. An early release covering roughly 580 HLA-typed donors comprised approximately 290 gigabases of sequencing data and roughly 85 million unique TCR sequences. In addition to the first cohort of 650 to 750 subjects, a separate validation cohort of over 90 different subjects was used. The T cell repertoires of some 700 subjects were profiled by immunosequencing and related to cytomegalovirus serostatus.

A note on this clone: The antigen this receptor binds is unknown.

CDR1 and CDR2, looked up from the germline V gene, are SQVTM and ANQGSEA. V is pared back by 5 bases and J by 7 bases, with 38 bases lying between the germline termini. From the cysteine through the phenylalanine, the CDR3 covers 20 amino acids. Only the CDR3 part of the read is kept: 60 bases, read in frame from the first base. General study outcomes and caveats: Because HLA typing was unavailable for some donors at each locus, only the typed subset was used in association tests. A further reported finding was that TCR beta sequences accurately predicted the HLA-A and HLA-B alleles for most subjects in the first cohort. Three of the identified cytomegalovirus-associated TCR beta chains were confirmed in vitro to be specific for cytomegalovirus antigens. Immune exposure information for the cohort was limited to CMV serostatus. Most CMV-associated TCR beta chains appeared to be HLA-restricted in a later analysis, and the HLA associations seemed to be driven largely by CMV exposure. Broadly in line with IMGT annotations, most TCR beta V segments showed up in productive rearrangements about 87% or about 30% of the time in an earlier analysis of some 590 of the donors. A later genetic analysis reported fewer N-insertions in productive TCRs among donors in an Asian-associated ancestry cluster than the roughly 700-donor mean. The sequencing pipeline was judged likely to have produced a cluster of highly shared sequence variants as a technical artifact. The authors suggested that the approach could potentially be generalized to other disease states and immunological phenotypes. In both the original and validation cohorts, the classifier was reported to diagnose cytomegalovirus status with high specificity and sensitivity. When HLA alleles, especially DR and DQ, strongly co-occurred, attributing TCR associations to individual alleles was difficult. Across donors, most TCR sequences were observed very rarely, whereas some public TCRs were present in many individuals. Some IMGT-functional V segments, including TRBV6-2 and TRBV6-3, could not be told apart with the 87-base-pair reads, so those segments were excluded. Only TCR beta chains were sequenced in this cohort, and the absence of alpha or paired-chain data limited detectable features. Correlated functional status among segregating V segments might be attributable to linkage disequilibrium, but an unknown experimental factor could not be ruled out. Roughly uniform sequencing depth across donors was assumed in presence/absence analyses, although this assumption may not hold. In a later genetic analysis, a missense DCLRE1C variant was associated with V-gene and J-gene trimming of TCR beta chains, and the association was replicated in an independent cohort. In a later analysis, 16,951 TCR beta sequences were associated with specific HLA alleles at a false discovery rate of 0.05. According to a later analysis, TCR association rates differed among HLA loci, with DRB1 alleles showing the most associated TCRs and HLA-C alleles showing the fewest. A total of 150 to 200 TCR beta chains were listed by the study as associated with cytomegalovirus. Because counts were too low, about 18 rarely observed V segments, including chromosome 9 orphons, were left out of the earlier analysis of 587 of the donors. A later analysis found that HLA-associated TCR beta chains were more clonally expanded and had lower generation probabilities than equally common non-associated chains. Several of the top co-occurrence clusters appeared to be linked to parvovirus B19, influenza, CMV and Epstein-Barr virus, according to a later analysis.

The library was made by the immunoSEQ multiplex PCR assay. The multiplex PCR relied on a mix of 60 forward primers for TCR Vbeta segments and 13 reverse primers for TCR Jbeta segments. The CDR3 region of rearranged TCR beta genes was amplified from genomic DNA with a multiplex PCR assay. On the Illumina HiSeq System, the amplified TCR beta libraries were sequenced as 87-base-pair reads. The paper's processing steps were these. In a later analysis, some 80 million unique TCR beta chains were counted across the roughly 610 repertoires, and around 11 million of these chains were shared by at least two donors. A nearest-neighbor algorithm error-corrected the raw reads and collapsed the reads into unique sequences, merging closely related sequences to remove PCR and sequencing errors. CDR3 sequences were aligned to IMGT reference sequences to assign V, D and J gene segments. For a sequence to be retained, at least a six-nucleotide match to both a V gene segment and a J gene segment was required. A rearrangement counted as productive if the CDR3 had no stop codons and remained in frame with V and J, and every other rearrangement counted as non-productive. Following IMGT convention, CDR3 was defined as the stretch from the second conserved V-encoded cysteine to the conserved J-encoded phenylalanine. The earlier analysis of about 590 of the donors excluded sequences that lacked an unambiguous match to a single V gene segment. An earlier analysis of 500 to 700 of the donors classified V segments as functional when productive rearrangements were above 56.7% and as segregating when the standard deviation between donors was above 5%. A statistical classification framework was built to diagnose cytomegalovirus status from the catalog of TCR beta chain sequences. V and J gene assignment, in a later analysis, came from comparing TCR nucleotide sequences with IMGT/GENE-DB human TR gene sequences. A later analysis assigned CDR3 sequences and most-parsimonious VDJ recombination scenarios with the TCRdist pipeline. In a later analysis, every TCR beta chain was defined by the combination of its CDR3 amino acid sequence and its V-gene family, and reads without a unique V-gene family were dropped. A later analysis removed roughly 590 highly shared, low-generation-probability nucleotide sequences to deal with suspected cross-contamination and a sequencing artifact. A later analysis calculated a clonal expansion index for each public chain from normalized within-repertoire ranks of inferred template counts. A later analysis computed generation probabilities with a VDJ recombination model fitted to out-of-frame rearrangements, and checked the results against IGoR. In a later analysis, TCR-TCR, TCR-HLA and TCR-CMV co-occurrence was scored with hypergeometric tests, and a repertoire-size bias correction was applied to TCR pairs. To estimate false discovery rates, a later analysis permuted the HLA or CMV assignments 20 times. A later analysis grouped co-occurring TCRs with DBSCAN, adding TCRdist sequence similarity when clustering within HLA-allele-positive subsets. Co-occurrence clustering excluded repertoires with fewer than 30,000 or more than 120,000 public chains, plus five with anomalous nucleotide sharing. In TCRdb, the immuneACCESS table is reduced to in-frame sequences with V and J assigned. These tables do not hold every clone; where another copy was compared, an unresolved V gene accounts for under half, and the others remain unexplained. Clonal size and the V and J genes are those of that table, whereas D and trimming came from the DNA. The record for this sample contains roughly 78,000 clones. About 0.83% of the sample belongs to the ten largest clones.

In total, 600 or so healthy bone marrow donors made up the cohort. At the time of sampling, all cohort members were nominally healthy, though unrecorded immune exposures were likely present. The donor tested CMV seronegative and was one of the 352 seronegative cohort members. Every donor gave a peripheral blood sample, and the peripheral blood mononuclear cells from that sample were used for TCR beta sequencing. The Qiagen DNeasy Blood Extraction Kit was used to extract genomic DNA from the blood cell samples. This receptor chain uses TRBV29-1 and TRBJ1-1, and possibly TRBD1, on 6 matching bases. The specimen was PBMCs. The source of this sequence is a boy aged 5 to 17 in good health and CMV-seronegative. DNA sequence: TGCAGCGTTACAGACCGAAATCTGCGTGTGGGGGACACAACGGGCTTTGAAGCTTTCTTT. The resulting protein is CSVTDRNLRVGDTTGFEAFF.